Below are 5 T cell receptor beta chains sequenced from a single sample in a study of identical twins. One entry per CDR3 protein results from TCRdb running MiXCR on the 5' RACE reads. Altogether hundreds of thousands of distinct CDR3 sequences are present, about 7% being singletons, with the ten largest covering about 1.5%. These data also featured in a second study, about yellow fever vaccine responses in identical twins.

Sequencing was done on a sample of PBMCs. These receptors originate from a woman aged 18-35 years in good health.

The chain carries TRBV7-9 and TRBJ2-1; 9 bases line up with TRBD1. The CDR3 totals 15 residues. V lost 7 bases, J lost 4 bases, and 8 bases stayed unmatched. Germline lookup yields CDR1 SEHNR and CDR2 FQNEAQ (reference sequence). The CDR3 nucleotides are TGTGCCAGCAACCAAGGGGGGACAGGGTACAATGAGCAGTTCTTC. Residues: CASNQGGTGYNEQFF.

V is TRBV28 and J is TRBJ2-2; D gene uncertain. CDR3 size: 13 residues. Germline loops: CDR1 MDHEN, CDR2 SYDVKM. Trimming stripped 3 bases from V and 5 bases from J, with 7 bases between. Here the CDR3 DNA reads TGTGCCAGCAGTTTGTATCCTACCGGGGAGCTGTTTTTT. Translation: CASSLYPTGELFF.

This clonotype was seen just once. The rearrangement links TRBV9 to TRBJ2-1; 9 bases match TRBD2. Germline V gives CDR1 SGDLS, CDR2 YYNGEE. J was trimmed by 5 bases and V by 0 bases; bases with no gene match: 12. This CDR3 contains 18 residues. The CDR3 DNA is TGTGCCAGCAGCGTAGGGGGCGGGAGGGCCGGGATTCACAATGAGCAGTTCTTC. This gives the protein CASSVGGGRAGIHNEQFF.

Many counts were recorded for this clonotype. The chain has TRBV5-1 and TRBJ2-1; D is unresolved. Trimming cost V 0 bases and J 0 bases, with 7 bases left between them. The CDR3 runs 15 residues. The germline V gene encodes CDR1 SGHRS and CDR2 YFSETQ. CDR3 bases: TGCGCCAGCAGCTTGGATGGGGTCTCCTACAATGAGCAGTTCTTC. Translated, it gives CASSLDGVSYNEQFF.

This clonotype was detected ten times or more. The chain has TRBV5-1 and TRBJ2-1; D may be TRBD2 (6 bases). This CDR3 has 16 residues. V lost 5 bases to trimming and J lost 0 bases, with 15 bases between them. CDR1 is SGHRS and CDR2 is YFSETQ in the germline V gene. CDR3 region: CASSRDSLSSYNEQFF. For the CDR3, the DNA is TGCGCCAGCAGTCGGGACTCACTTAGCTCCTACAATGAGCAGTTCTTC.